This section outlines one TCR beta chain sequence together with its context. As yet, its antigen is unknown. The data were taken from a study of cytomegalovirus exposure and HLA in healthy donors. Whole-study findings and limits: There were three CMV-associated chains whose specificity for CMV antigens was confirmed in vitro.

The primer mix had 60 Vbeta and 13 Jbeta primers. Only in-frame clones appear in the TCRdb table, and some are missing; sequencing was by immunoSEQ multiplex PCR. The sample consists of roughly 97,000 clones, about 79% of them appearing once. Trimming left V 0 bases short and J 3 bases short, with 11 bases between. Germline V gene lookup returns CDR1 SGHKS and CDR2 YYEKEE (reference sequence). CDR3 length: 15 residues. The chain is built from TRBV5-5 and TRBJ2-3, with unresolved D. The sequencing sample was made of PBMCs. This clonotype was sampled from a man in his sixties in good health and CMV-seropositive. The CDR3 reads CASSLAFRETDTQYF. CDR3 coding DNA: TGTGCCAGCAGCTTGGCGTTTAGAGAGACAGATACGCAGTATTTT.